Sequencing of this T cell receptor (beta chain) was carried out in a study of cytomegalovirus exposure and HLA in healthy donors. Notes on the study in general: Many donors shared some public TCRs, even though most TCR sequences were rare.

Clones were sequenced by immunoSEQ multiplex PCR, and TCRdb holds only the in-frame ones, with some missing. Of roughly 330,000 clones in the sample, about nine tenths were seen once. The CDR3 runs to 16 residues. Trimming removed 6 bases at V and 0 bases at J, with 18 bases between. Germline CDR1 MNHEY, CDR2 SMNVEV (reference sequence). With regard to this clone: Its antigen is unidentified.

The receptor was isolated from a woman aged 25 to 39 in good health and CMV-seropositive. The chain employs TRBV27 and TRBJ2-7, with unresolved D. Material for sequencing was PBMCs. CDR3 protein: CASRSPVSDRSYEQYF. CDR3 DNA sequence: TGTGCCAGCAGGTCCCCAGTGTCAGACCGCTCCTACGAGCAGTACTTC.